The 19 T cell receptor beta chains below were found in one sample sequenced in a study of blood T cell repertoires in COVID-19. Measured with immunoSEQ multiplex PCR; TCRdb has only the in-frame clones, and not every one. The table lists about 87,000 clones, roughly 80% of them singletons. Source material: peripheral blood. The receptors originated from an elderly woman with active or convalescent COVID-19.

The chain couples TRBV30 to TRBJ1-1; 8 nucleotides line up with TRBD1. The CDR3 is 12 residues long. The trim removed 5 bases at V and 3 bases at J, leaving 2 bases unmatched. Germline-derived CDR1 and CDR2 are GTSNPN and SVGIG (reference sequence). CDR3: CAWGQGHTEAFF. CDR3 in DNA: TGTGCCTGGGGACAGGGCCACACTGAAGCTTTCTTT.

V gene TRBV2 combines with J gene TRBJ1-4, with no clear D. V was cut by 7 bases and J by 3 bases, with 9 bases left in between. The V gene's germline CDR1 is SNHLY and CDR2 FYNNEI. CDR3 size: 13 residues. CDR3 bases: TGTGCCAGCACCCTTCGAGCTAATGAAAAACTGTTTTTT. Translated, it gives CASTLRANEKLFF.

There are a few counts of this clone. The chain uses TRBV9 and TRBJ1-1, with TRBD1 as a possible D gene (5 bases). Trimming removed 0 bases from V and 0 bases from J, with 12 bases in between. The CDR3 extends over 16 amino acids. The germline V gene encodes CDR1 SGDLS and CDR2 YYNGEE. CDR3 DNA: TGTGCCAGCAGCGTAGGCGCCCAGGGCATGAACACTGAAGCTTTCTTT. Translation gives CASSVGAQGMNTEAFF.

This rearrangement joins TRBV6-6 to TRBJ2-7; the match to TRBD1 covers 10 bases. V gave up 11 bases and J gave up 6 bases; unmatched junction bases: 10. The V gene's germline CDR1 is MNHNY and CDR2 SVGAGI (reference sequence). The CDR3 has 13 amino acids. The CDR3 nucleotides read TGTGCCGCCCGCGGGACAGGGGCTTTCGAGCAGTACTTC. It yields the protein CAARGTGAFEQYF.

The CDR3 sequence is CATSDFGRGYTGELFF. CDR3 in DNA: TGTGCCACCAGTGATTTTGGCCGGGGATACACCGGGGAGCTGTTTTTT. The chain employs TRBV24-1 and TRBJ2-2; perhaps TRBD2 as D (5 bases). Per the germline V gene, CDR1 is KGHDR and CDR2 is SFDVKD. Trimming took 1 base from V and 3 from J, leaving 11 bases between them. The CDR3 runs to 16 residues.

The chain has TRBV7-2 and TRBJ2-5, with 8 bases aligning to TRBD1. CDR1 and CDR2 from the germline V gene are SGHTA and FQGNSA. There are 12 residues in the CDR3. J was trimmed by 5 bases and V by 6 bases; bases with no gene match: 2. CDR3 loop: CASRQGVETQYF. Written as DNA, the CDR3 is TGTGCCAGCAGACAGGGGGTCGAGACCCAGTACTTC. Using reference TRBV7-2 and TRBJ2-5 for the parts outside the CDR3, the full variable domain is GAGVSQSPSNKVTEKGKDVELRCDPISGHTALYWYRQSLGQGLEFLIYFQGNSAPDKSGLPSDRFSAERTGGSVSTLTIQRTQQEDSAVYLCASRQGVETQYFGPGTRLLVL.

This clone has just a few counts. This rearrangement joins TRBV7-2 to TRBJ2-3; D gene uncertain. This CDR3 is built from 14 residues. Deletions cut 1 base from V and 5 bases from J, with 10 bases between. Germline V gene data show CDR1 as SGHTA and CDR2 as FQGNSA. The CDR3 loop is CASSLGQIRDTQYF. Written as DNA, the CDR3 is TGTGCCAGCAGCTTAGGTCAGATACGAGATACGCAGTATTTT.

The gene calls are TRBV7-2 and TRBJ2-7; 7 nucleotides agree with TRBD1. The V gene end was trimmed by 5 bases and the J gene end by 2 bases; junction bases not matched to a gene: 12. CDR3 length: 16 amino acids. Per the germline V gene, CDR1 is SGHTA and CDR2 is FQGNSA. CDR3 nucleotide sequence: TGTGCCAGCAGCCTCCGCCAGGGGGTCTTGACCTACGAGCAGTACTTC. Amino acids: CASSLRQGVLTYEQYF.

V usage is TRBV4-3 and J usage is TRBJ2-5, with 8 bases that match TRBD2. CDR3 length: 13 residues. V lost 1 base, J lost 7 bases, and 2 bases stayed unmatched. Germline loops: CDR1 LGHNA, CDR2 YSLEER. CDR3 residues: CASSQVAGGTQYF. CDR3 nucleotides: TGCGCCAGCAGCCAAGTTGCGGGAGGGACCCAGTACTTC.

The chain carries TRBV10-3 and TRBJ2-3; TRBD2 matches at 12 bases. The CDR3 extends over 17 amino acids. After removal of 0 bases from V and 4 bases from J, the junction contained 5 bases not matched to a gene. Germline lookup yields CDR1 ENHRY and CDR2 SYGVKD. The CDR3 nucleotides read TGTGCCATCAGTGAGTCGATGACTAGCGGGAGATCAGATACGCAGTATTTT. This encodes CAISESMTSGRSDTQYF.

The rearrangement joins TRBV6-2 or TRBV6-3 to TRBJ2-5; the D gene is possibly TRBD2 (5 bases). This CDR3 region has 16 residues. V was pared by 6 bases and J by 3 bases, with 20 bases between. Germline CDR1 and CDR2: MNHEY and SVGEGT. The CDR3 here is CASSQDSALGKETQYF. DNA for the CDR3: TGTGCCAGCAGCCAAGATAGCGCCTTGGGGAAAGAGACCCAGTACTTC.

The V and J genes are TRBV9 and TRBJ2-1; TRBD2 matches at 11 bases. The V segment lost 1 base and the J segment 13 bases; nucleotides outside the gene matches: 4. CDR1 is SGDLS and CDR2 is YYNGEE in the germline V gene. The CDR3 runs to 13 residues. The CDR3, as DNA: TGTGCCAGCAGCGTACTAGCGGGAGGCCGCCAGTTCTTC. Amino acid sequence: CASSVLAGGRQFF. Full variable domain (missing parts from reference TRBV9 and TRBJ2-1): DSGVTQTPKHLITATGQRVTLRCSPRSGDLSVYWYQQSLDQGLQFLIQYYNGEERAKGNILERFSAQQFPDLHSELNLSSLELGDSALYFCASSVLAGGRQFFGPGTRLTVL.

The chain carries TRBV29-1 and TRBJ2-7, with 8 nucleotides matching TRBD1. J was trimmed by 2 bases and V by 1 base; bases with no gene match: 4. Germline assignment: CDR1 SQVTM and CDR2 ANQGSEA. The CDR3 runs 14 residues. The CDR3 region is CSVEGQGRPYEQYF. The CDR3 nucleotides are TGCAGCGTTGAAGGACAGGGGCGACCCTACGAGCAGTACTTC.

DNA of the CDR3: TGTGCCAGCAGCTTAGGCCAAATGGCAGGGAACACTGAAGCTTTCTTT. Its translation: CASSLGQMAGNTEAFF. The chain links TRBV7-2 to TRBJ1-1; unclear D gene. Germline-derived CDR1 and CDR2 are SGHTA and FQGNSA. This CDR3 is 16 amino acids long. Trimming cost V 1 base and J 1 base, with 13 bases left between them.

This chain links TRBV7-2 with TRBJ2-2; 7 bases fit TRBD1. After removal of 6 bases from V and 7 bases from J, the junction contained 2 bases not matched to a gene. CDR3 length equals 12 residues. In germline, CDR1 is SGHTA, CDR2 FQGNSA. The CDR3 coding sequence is TGTGCCAGCAGTCAGGGGGTCGGGGAGCTGTTTTTT. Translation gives CASSQGVGELFF.

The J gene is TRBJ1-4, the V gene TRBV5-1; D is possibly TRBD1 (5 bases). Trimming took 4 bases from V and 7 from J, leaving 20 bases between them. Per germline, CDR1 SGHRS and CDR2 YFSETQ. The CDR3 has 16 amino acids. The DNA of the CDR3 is TGCGCCAGCAGCCCTGCAGGGAAAGGACGGTCTGAAAAACTGTTTTTT. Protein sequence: CASSPAGKGRSEKLFF.

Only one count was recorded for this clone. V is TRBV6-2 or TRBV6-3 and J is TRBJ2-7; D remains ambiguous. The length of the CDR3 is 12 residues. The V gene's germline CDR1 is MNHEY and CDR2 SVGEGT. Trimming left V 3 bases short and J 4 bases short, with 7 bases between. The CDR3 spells CASSYLYYEQYF. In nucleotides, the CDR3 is TGTGCCAGCAGTTATCTCTATTACGAGCAGTACTTC.

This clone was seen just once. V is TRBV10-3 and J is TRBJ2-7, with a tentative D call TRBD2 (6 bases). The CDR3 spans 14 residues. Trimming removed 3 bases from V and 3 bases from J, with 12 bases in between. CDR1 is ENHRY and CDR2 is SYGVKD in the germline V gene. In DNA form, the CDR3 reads TGTGCCATCAGTGAATCGGGACTGGGCTACGAGCAGTACTTC. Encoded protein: CAISESGLGYEQYF.

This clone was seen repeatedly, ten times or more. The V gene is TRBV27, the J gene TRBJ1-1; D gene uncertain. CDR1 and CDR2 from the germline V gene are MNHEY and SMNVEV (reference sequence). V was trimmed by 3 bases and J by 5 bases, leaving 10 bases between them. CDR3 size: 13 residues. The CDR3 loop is CASSLTGYTEAFF. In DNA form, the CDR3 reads TGTGCCAGCAGTTTGACGGGATATACTGAAGCTTTCTTT.